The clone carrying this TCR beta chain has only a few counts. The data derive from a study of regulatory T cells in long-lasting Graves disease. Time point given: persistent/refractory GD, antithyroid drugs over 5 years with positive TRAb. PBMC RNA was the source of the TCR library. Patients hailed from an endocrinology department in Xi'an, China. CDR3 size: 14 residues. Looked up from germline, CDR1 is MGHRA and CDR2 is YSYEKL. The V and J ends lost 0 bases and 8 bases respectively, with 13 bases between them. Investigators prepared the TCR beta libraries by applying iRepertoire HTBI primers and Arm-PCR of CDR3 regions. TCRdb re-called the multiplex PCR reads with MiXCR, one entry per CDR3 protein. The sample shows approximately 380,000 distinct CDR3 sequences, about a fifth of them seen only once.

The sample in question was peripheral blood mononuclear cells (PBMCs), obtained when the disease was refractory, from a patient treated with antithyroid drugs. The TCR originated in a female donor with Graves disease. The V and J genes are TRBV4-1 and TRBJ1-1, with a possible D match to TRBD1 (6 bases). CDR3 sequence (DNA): TGCGCCAGCAGCCAAGATCTTTCAGGGGTGGAAGCTTTCTTT. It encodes CASSQDLSGVEAFF.